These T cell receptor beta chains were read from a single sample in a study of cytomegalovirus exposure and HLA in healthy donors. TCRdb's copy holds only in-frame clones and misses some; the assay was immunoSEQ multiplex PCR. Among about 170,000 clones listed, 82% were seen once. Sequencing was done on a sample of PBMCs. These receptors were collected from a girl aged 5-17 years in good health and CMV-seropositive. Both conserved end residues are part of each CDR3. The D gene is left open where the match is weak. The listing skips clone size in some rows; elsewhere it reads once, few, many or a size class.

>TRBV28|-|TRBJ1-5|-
TGTGCCAGCAGTTTGACCGGGGATCAGCCCCAGCATTTT
CASSLTGDQPQHF
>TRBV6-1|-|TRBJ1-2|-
TGTGCCAGCAGTGAAGCGGGAGGGGTGGGAACCTTC
CASSEAGGVGTF
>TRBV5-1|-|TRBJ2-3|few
TGCGCCAGCAGCTTTGGCTACAGCGTTGTCGTGGCAGGACAAGTGCACACAGATACGCAGTATTTT
CASSFGYSVVVAGQVHTDTQYF
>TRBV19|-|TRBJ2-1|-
TGTGCCAGTAGTATAGGGCATGAGCAGTTCTTC
CASSIGHEQFF
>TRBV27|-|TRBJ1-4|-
TGTGCCAGCAGTATTACAGGGTTGAATGAAAAACTGTTTTTT
CASSITGLNEKLFF
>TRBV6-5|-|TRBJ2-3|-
TGTGCCAGCAGCCGACGGAGCGCAGATACGCAGTATTTT
CASSRRSADTQYF
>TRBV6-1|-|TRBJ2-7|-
TGTGCCAGCAGTGACGAGTTCGGAGGCAGCTCCTACGAGCAGTACTTC
CASSDEFGGSSYEQYF
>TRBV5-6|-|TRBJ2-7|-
TGTGCCAGCAGCCTGGAAGGGGGGGCCTCCTACGAGCAGTACTTC
CASSLEGGASYEQYF
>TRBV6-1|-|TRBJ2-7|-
TGTGCCAGCAGTGAAGCGGGAGATATTTACGAGCAGTACTTC
CASSEAGDIYEQYF
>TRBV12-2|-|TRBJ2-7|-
TGTGCAAGTCGCCAGAGACTAGCGGGGGTGACTTCCTACGAGCAGTACTTC
CASRQRLAGVTSYEQYF
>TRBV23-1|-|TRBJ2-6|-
TGCGCCAGCAGTCAATCAGCGGGGAGGACCCCGGGGGGCGCGTCTGGGGCCAACGTCCTGACTTTC
CASSQSAGRTPGGASGANVLTF
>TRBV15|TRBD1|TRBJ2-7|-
TGTGCCACCAGCAGCGAACAGGGGGCTTCCTACGAGCAGTACTTC
CATSSEQGASYEQYF
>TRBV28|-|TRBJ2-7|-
TGTGCCAGCAGTCCGGGACACCGGTTCGGCTACGAGCAGTACTTC
CASSPGHRFGYEQYF
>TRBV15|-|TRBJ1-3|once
TGTGCCACCAGCAGGGGCAGAACATCTGGAAACACCATATATTTT
CATSRGRTSGNTIYF
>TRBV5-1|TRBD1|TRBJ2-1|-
TGCGCCAGCAGCCCTGACAGGGTGAATTACAATGAGCAGTTCTTC
CASSPDRVNYNEQFF
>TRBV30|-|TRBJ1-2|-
TGTGCCTGGGTTAGGGACACCAGGCCCTATGGCTACACCTTC
CAWVRDTRPYGYTF
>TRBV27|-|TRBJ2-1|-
TGTGCCAGCAGTTTAAGAGGAGGGGACAGCTCCTACAATGAGCAGTTCTTC
CASSLRGGDSSYNEQFF
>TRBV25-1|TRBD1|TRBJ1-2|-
TGTGCCAGCAGTAGGTATTCGGAACAGGGGGCAGGTGGCTACACCTTC
CASSRYSEQGAGGYTF
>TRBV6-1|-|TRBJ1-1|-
TGTGCCAGCAGGGATCCAGGGGCGTCGACTGAAGCTTTCTTT
CASRDPGASTEAFF
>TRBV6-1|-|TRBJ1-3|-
TGTGCCAGCAGTGTAGTGTCTGGGACGGGGGTAAACACCATATATTTT
CASSVVSGTGVNTIYF
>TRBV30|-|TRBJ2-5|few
TGTGCCTGGAGTGTACCGAAGGGGATTGGGGAGACCCAGTACTTC
CAWSVPKGIGETQYF
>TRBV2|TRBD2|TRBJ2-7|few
TGTGCCAGCAGGTCGACTAGCGGGATATACGAGCAGTACTTC
CASRSTSGIYEQYF
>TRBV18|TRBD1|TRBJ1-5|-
TGTGCCAGCTCCCCCGCGGACAGGGACGGATATGGCAATCAGCCCCAGCATTTT
CASSPADRDGYGNQPQHF
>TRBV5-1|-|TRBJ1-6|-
TGCGCCAGCAGCAAGGGAGGGACTGAGAATTCACCCCTCCACTTT
CASSKGGTENSPLHF
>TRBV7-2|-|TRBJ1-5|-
TGTGCCAGCAGTCGAACTGGACAGTACCGGTTTTTAGGGCAGCCCCAGCATTTT
CASSRTGQYRFLGQPQHF
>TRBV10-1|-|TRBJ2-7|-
TGCGCCAGCAGTTATAGCGCACCCCCGAGCTCCTACGAGCAGTACTTC
CASSYSAPPSSYEQYF
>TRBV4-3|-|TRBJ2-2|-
TGCGCCAGCAGCCAAGCTCGGGGATTGAGCACCGGGGAGCTGTTTTTT
CASSQARGLSTGELFF
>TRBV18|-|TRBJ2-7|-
TGTGCCAGCTCCCCCACCGTCTCCGGCGAGCAGTACTTC
CASSPTVSGEQYF
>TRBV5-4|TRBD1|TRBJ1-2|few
TGTGCCAGCAGCACAGACAGGGCCGATGGCTACACCTTC
CASSTDRADGYTF
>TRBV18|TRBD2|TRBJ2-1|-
TGTGCCAGCTCAGACCCGGGACTAGTGAACAATGAGCAGTTCTTC
CASSDPGLVNNEQFF
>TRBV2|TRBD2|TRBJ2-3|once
TGTGCCAGCAGTGGGACTAGCGGGAGCGCAGATACGCAGTATTTT
CASSGTSGSADTQYF
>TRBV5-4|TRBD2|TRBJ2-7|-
TGTGCCAGCAGCTTCTCGGCGGGAGGCACCTACGAGCAGTACTTC
CASSFSAGGTYEQYF
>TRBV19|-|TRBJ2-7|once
TGTGCCAGTAGTGAAGGCAGGGGCTACGAGCAGTACTTC
CASSEGRGYEQYF
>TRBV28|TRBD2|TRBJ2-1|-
TGTGCCAGCAGCTCCGCCGCAGCGGGGACCATCAATGAGCAGTTCTTC
CASSSAAAGTINEQFF
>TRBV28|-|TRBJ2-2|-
TGTGCCAGCAGGGACTGGGGTATACCGGGGGAGCTGTTTTTT
CASRDWGIPGELFF
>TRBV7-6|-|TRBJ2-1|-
TGTGCCAGCAGCCTGAGGGACACCATCTACAATGAGCAGTTCTTC
CASSLRDTIYNEQFF
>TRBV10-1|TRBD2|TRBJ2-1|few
TGCGCCAGCAGTGAGGCCAGGGTATCGGGGACTAGCGGGGGTTACAATGAGCAGTTCTTC
CASSEARVSGTSGGYNEQFF
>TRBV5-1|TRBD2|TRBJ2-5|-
TGCGCCAGCAGCAAGGGACTAGCGGGAGCGGAGACCCAGTACTTC
CASSKGLAGAETQYF
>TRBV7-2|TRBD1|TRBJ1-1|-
TGTGCCAGCAGCATAGACAGGGTTGGGAACACTGAAGCTTTCTTT
CASSIDRVGNTEAFF
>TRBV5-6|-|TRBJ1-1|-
TGTGCCAGCAGCTTGGGCAGGTTGAACACTGAAGCTTTCTTT
CASSLGRLNTEAFF
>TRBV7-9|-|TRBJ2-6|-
TGTGCCAGCAGCCCCGGCGCGGGACAGCGCCGTGGGGCCAACGTCCTGACTTTC
CASSPGAGQRRGANVLTF
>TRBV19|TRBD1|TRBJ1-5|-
TGTGCCAGTAGTATGGCCTCAGGGGGTAGCAATCAGCCCCAGCATTTT
CASSMASGGSNQPQHF
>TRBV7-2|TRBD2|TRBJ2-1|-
TGTGCCAGCAGCCGGGGACTAGCGGAGAACAATGAGCAGTTCTTC
CASSRGLAENNEQFF
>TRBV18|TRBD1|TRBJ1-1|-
TGTGCCAGCTCACCAAGGACAGGGGGCACTGAAGCTTTCTTT
CASSPRTGGTEAFF
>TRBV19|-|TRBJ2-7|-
TGTGCCAGTAGTAGGCCAGGTGGTAGCTCCTACGAGCAGTACTTC
CASSRPGGSSYEQYF
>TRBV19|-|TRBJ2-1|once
TGTGCCAGTTATCCGGGAGAGTGGGGCCCGTACAATGAGCAGTTCTTC
CASYPGEWGPYNEQFF